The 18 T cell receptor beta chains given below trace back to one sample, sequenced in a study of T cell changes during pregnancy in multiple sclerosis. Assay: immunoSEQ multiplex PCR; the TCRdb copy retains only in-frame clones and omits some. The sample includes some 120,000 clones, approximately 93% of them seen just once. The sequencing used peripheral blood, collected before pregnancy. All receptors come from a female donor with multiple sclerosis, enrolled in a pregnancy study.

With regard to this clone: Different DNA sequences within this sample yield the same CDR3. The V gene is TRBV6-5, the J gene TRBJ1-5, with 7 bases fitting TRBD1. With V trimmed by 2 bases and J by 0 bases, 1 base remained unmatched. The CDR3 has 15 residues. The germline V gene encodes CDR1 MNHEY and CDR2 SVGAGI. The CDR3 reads CASSYRQGSNQPQHF. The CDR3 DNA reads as TGTGCCAGCAGTTACAGACAGGGTAGCAATCAGCCCCAGCATTTT.

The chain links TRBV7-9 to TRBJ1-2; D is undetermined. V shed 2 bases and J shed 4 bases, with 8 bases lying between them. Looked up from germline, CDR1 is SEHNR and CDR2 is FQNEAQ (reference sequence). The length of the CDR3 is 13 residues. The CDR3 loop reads CASSLYSSYGYTF. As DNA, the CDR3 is TGTGCCAGCAGCTTATACTCTAGCTATGGCTACACCTTC.

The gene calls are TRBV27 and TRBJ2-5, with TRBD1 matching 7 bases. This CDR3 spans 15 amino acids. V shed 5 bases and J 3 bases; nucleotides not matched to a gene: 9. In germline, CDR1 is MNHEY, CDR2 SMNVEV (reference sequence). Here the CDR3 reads CASSTAGTDEETQYF. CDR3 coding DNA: TGTGCCAGCAGTACCGCCGGGACAGACGAAGAGACCCAGTACTTC.

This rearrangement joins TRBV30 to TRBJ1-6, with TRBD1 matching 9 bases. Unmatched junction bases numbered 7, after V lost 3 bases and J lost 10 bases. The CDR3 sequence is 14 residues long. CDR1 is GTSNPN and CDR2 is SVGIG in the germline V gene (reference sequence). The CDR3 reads CAWRVGQGRSPLHF. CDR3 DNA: TGTGCCTGGAGAGTGGGACAGGGCCGGTCACCCCTCCACTTT.

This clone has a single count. The CDR3 here is CASSFIQGTNEKLFF. For the CDR3, the DNA is TGTGCCAGCAGTTTTATCCAGGGCACTAATGAAAAACTGTTTTTT. This chain uses TRBV28 with TRBJ1-4; D possibly corresponds to TRBD1 (5 bases). The ends were cut back, 3 bases at V and 2 bases at J, with 10 bases in the middle. This CDR3 has 15 amino acids. Germline CDR1 and CDR2: MDHEN and SYDVKM.

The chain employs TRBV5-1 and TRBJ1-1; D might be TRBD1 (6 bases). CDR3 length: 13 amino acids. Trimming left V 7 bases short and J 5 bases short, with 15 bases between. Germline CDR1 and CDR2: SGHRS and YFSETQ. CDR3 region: CASQYRVGTEAFF. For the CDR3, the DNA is TGCGCCAGCCAGTACAGGGTTGGAACTGAAGCTTTCTTT. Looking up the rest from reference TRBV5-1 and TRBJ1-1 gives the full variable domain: KAGVTQTPRYLIKTRGQQVTLSCSPISGHRSVSWYQQTPGQGLQFLFEYFSETQRNKGNFPGRFSGRQFSNSRSEMNVSTLELGDSALYLCASQYRVGTEAFFGQGTRLTVV.

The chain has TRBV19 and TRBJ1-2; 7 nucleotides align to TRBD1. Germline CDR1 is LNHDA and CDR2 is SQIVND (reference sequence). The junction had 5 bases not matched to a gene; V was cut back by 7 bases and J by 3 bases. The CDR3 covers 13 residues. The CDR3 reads CASNRDSHYGYTF. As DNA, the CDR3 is TGTGCCAGTAACCGGGACAGCCACTATGGCTACACCTTC.

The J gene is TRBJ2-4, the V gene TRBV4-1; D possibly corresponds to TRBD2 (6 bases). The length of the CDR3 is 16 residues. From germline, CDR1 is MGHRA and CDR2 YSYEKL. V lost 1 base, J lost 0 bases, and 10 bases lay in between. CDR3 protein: CASSQGEDVAKNIQYF. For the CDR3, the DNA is TGCGCCAGCAGCCAAGGGGAGGACGTAGCCAAAAACATTCAGTACTTC.

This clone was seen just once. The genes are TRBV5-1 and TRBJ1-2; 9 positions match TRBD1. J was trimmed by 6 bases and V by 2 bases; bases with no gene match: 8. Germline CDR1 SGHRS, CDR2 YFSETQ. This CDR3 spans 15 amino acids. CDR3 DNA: TGCGCCAGCAGCTTACTTACAGGGGGCGCGGATGGCTACACCTTC. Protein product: CASSLLTGGADGYTF.

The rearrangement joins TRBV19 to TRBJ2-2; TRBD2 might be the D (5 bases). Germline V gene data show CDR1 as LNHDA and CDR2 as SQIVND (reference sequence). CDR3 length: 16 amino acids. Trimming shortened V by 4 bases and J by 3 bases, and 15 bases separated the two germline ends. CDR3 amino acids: CASSTTFGVYTGELFF. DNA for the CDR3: TGTGCCAGTAGTACCACTTTCGGGGTTTACACCGGGGAGCTGTTTTTT.

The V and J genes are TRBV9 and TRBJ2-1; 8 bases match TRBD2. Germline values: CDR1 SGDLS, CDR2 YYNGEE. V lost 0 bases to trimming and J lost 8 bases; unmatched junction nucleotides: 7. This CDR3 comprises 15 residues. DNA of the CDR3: TGTGCCAGCAGCGTAGACGGGAGGGCCTGGGATGAGCAGTTCTTC. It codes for CASSVDGRAWDEQFF. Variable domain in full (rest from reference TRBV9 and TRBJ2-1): DSGVTQTPKHLITATGQRVTLRCSPRSGDLSVYWYQQSLDQGLQFLIQYYNGEERAKGNILERFSAQQFPDLHSELNLSSLELGDSALYFCASSVDGRAWDEQFFGPGTRLTVL.

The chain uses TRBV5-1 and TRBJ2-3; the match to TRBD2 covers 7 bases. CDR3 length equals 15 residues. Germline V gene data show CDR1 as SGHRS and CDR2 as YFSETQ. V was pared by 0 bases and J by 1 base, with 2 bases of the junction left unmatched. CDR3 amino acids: CASSLGGGGTDTQYF. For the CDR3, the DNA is TGCGCCAGCAGCTTGGGCGGGGGAGGCACAGATACGCAGTATTTT.

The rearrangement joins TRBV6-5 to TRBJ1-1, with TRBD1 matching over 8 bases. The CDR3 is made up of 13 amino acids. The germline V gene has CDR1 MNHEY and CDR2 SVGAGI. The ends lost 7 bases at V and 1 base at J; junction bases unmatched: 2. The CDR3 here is CASKQGANTEAFF. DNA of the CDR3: TGTGCCAGCAAGCAGGGGGCGAACACTGAAGCTTTCTTT.

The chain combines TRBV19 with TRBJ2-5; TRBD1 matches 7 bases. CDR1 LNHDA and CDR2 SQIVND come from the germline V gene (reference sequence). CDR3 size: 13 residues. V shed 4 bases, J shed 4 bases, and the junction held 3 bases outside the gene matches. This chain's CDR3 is CASSRQGLETQYF. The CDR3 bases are TGTGCCAGTAGTAGACAGGGTCTAGAGACCCAGTACTTC.

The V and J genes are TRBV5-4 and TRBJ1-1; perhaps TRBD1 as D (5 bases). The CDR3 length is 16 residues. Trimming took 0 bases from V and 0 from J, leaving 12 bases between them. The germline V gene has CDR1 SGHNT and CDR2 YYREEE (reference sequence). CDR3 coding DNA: TGTGCCAGCAGCTTGGCGGCGACAGTCCTGAACACTGAAGCTTTCTTT. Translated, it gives CASSLAATVLNTEAFF.

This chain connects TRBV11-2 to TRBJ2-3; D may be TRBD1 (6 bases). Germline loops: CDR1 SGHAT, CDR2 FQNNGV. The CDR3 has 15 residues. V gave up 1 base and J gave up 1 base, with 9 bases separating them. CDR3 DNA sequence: TGTGCCAGCAGCTTAGCAGGGGATGGCACAGATACGCAGTATTTT. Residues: CASSLAGDGTDTQYF.

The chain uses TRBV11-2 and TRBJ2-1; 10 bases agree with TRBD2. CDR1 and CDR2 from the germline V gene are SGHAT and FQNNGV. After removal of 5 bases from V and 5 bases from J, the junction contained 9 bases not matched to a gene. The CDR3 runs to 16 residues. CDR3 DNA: TGTGCCAGCAGCCTTGGTCACCTAGCGGGGGACAATGAGCAGTTCTTC. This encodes CASSLGHLAGDNEQFF.

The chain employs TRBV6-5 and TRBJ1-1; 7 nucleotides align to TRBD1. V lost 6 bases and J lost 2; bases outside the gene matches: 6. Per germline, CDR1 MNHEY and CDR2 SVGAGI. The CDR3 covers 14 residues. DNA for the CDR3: TGTGCCAGCAGGCCTACAGGGGTTAACACTGAAGCTTTCTTT. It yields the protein CASRPTGVNTEAFF.